This T cell receptor beta chain comes out of a study of T cells in Graves' hyperthyroidism and ophthalmopathy. Study-level points and caveats: Most expanded thyroid clonotypes above 0.001 recurred in blood.

Diagnosis rested on symptoms, serum thyroxine and TRAb, thyroid ultrasound, and orbital computed tomography. Extraction of PBMCs used roughly 9.3 ml of fresh peripheral blood. Amplification yielded TCR beta CDR3 regions, with RNA transcripts as the source. A set of HTBI primers served as the primers for a first-round RT-PCR of the TCR CDR3. TCRdb analysed the multiplex PCR reads with MiXCR anew, one entry per CDR3 protein. Among 600,000 to 700,000 distinct CDR3 sequences listed, 14% to 15% were seen once. As regards this clonotype: No antigen is known for it.

The V gene end was trimmed by 3 bases and the J gene end by 2 bases; junction bases not matched to a gene: 13. The CDR3 runs 17 residues. CDR1 and CDR2 from the germline V gene are SGHTA and FQGNSA. This chain joins TRBV7-2 and TRBJ2-7; 7 nucleotides line up with TRBD2. The sequencing sample was made of blood. This receptor was identified in a woman between 40 and 50 years old with Graves' ophthalmopathy. The CDR3 sequence: CASSFHTGGMVPYEQYF. As DNA, the CDR3 is TGTGCCAGCAGCTTCCATACGGGGGGTATGGTCCCCTACGAGCAGTACTTC. The full variable domain, with the rest looked up from reference TRBV7-2 and TRBJ2-7, is GAGVSQSPSNKVTEKGKDVELRCDPISGHTALYWYRQSLGQGLEFLIYFQGNSAPDKSGLPSDRFSAERTGGSVSTLTIQRTQQEDSAVYLCASSFHTGGMVPYEQYFGPGTRLTVT.